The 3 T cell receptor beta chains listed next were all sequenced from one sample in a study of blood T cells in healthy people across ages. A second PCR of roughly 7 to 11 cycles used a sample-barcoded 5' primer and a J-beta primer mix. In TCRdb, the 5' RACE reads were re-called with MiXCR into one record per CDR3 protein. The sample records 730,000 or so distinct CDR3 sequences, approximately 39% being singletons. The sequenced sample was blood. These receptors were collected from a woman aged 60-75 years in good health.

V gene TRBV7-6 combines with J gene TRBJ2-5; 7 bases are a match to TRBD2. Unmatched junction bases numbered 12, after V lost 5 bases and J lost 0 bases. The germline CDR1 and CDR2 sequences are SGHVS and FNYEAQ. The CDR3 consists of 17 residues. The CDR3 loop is CASSGTWRETYQETQYF. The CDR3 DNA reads TGTGCCAGCAGCGGCACTTGGCGGGAGACTTACCAAGAGACCCAGTACTTC. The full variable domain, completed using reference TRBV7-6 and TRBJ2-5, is GAGVSQSPRYKVTKRGQDVALRCDPISGHVSLYWYRQALGQGPEFLTYFNYEAQQDKSGLPNDRFSAERPEGSISTLTIQRTEQRDSAMYRCASSGTWRETYQETQYFGPGTRLLVL.

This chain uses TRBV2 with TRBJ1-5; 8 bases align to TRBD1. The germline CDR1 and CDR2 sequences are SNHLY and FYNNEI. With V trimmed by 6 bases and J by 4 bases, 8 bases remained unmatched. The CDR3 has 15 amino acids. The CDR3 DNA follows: TGTGCCAGCAGAGGGCCGGGACAGGAGAATCAGCCCCAGCATTTT. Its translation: CASRGPGQENQPQHF. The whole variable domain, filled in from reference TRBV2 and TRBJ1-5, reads EPEVTQTPSHQVTQMGQEVILRCVPISNHLYFYWYRQILGQKVEFLVSFYNNEISEKSEIFDDQFSVERPDGSNFTLKIRSTKLEDSAMYFCASRGPGQENQPQHFGDGTRLSIL.

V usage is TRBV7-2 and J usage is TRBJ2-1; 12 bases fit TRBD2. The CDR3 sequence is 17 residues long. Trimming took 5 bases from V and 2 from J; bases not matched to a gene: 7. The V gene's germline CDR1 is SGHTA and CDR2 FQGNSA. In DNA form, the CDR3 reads TGTGCCAGCAGCGCGGGACTAGCGGGTGCCACCTACAATGAGCAGTTCTTC. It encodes CASSAGLAGATYNEQFF.